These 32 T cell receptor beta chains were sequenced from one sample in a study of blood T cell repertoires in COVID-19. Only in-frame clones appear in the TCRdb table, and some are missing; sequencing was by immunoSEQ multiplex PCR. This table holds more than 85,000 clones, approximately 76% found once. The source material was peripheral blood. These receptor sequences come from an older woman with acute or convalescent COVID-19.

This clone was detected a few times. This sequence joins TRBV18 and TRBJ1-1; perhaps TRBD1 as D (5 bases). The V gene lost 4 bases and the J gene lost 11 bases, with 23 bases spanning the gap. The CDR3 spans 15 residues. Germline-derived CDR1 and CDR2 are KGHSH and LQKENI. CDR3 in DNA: TGTGCCAGCTCACGACTGACGGGGGACGGGTCTCTGGCTTTCTTT. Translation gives CASSRLTGDGSLAFF. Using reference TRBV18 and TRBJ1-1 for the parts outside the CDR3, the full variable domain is NAGVMQNPRHLVRRRGQEARLRCSPMKGHSHVYWYRQLPEEGLKFMVYLQKENIIDESGMPKERFSAEFPKEGPSILRIQQVVRGDSAAYFCASSRLTGDGSLAFFGQGTRLTVV.

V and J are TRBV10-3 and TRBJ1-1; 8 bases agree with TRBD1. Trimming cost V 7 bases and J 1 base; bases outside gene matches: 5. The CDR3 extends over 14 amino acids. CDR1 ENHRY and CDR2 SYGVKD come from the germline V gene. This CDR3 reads CAITETGANTEAFF. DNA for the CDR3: TGTGCCATCACCGAGACAGGGGCGAACACTGAAGCTTTCTTT.

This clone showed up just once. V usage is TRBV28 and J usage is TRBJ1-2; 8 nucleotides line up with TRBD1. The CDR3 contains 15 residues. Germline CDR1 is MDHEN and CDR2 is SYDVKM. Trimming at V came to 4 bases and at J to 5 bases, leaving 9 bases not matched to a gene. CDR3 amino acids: CASSSSGQGEYGYTF. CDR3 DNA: TGTGCCAGCAGTTCCTCTGGACAGGGAGAATATGGCTACACCTTC.

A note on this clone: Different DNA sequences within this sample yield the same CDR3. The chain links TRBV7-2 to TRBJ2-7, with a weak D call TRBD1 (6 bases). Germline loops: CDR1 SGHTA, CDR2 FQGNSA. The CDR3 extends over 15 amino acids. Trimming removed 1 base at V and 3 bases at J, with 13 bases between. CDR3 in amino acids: CASSLDGGGFYEQYF. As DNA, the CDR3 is TGTGCCAGCAGCTTAGACGGTGGGGGCTTCTACGAGCAGTACTTC.

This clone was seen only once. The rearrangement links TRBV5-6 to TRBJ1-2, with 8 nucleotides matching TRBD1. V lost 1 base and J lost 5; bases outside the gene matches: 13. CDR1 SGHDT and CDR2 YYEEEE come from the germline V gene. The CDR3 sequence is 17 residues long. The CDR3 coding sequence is TGTGCCAGCAGCTTGCCGGGACAGGAGCCCCTCGGGTATGGCTACACCTTC. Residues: CASSLPGQEPLGYGYTF.

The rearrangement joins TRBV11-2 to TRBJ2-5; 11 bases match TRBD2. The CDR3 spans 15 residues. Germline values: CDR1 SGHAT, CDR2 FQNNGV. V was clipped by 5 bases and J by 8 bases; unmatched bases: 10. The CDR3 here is CASSTARLAGNTQYF. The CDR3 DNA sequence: TGTGCCAGCAGCACCGCTAGACTAGCGGGAAATACCCAGTACTTC.

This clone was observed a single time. CDR3 sequence (DNA): TGTGCCAGCTCCGGACAGGGGGCATCCAGCTCCTACAATGAGCAGTTCTTC. It encodes CASSGQGASSSYNEQFF. V gene TRBV19 combines with J gene TRBJ2-1, with 11 bases that match TRBD1. V lost 9 bases to trimming and J lost 0 bases; unmatched junction nucleotides: 10. This CDR3 is built from 17 residues. CDR1 LNHDA and CDR2 SQIVND come from the germline V gene (reference sequence). Full variable domain (rest looked up from reference TRBV19 and TRBJ2-1): DGGITQSPKYLFRKEGQNVTLSCEQNLNHDAMYWYRQDPGQGLRLIYYSQIVNDFQKGDIAEGYSVSREKKESFPLTVTSAQKNPTAFYLCASSGQGASSSYNEQFFGPGTRLTVL.

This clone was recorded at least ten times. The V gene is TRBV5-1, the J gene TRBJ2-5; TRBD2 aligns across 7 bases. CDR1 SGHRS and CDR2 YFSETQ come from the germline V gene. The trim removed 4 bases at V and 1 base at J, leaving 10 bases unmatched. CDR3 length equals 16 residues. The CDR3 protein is CASSPGGRGSQETQYF. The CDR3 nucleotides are TGCGCCAGCAGCCCGGGGGGACGGGGGAGCCAAGAGACCCAGTACTTC.

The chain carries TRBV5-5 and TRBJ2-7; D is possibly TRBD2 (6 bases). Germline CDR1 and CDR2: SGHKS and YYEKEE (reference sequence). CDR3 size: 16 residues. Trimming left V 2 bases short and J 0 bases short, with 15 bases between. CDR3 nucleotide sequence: TGTGCCAGCAGCTTCACCCCGGACGGGAGCTCCTACGAGCAGTACTTC. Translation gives CASSFTPDGSSYEQYF. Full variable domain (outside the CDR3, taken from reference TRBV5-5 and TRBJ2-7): DAGVTQSPTHLIKTRGQQVTLRCSPISGHKSVSWYQQVLGQGPQFIFQYYEKEERGRGNFPDRFSARQFPNYSSELNVNALLLGDSALYLCASSFTPDGSSYEQYFGPGTRLTVT.

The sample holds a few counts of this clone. The CDR3 reads CASSLGGGGTEAFF. The CDR3 DNA is TGTGCCAGCAGCTTGGGGGGAGGCGGCACTGAAGCTTTCTTT. The rearrangement uses TRBV5-6 and TRBJ1-1; D ambiguous. The CDR3 sequence is 14 residues long. Deletions cut 0 bases from V and 4 bases from J, with 10 bases between. Germline V gene sequence: CDR1 SGHDT, CDR2 YYEEEE.

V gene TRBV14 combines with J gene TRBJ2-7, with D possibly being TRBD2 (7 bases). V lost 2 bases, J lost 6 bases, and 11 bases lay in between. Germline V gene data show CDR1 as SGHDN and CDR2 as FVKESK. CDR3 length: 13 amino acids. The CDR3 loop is CASSQIRGAEQYF. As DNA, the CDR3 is TGTGCCAGCAGCCAAATACGGGGGGCCGAGCAGTACTTC.

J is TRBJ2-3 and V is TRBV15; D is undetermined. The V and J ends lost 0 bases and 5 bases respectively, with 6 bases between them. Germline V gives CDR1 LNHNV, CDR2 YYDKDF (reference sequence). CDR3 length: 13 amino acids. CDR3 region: CATSRDPIDTQYF. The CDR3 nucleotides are TGTGCCACCAGCAGAGATCCCATAGATACGCAGTATTTT.

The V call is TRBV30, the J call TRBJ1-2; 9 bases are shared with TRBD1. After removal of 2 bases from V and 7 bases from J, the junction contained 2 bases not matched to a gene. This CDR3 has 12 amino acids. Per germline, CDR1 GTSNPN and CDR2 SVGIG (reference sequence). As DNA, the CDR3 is TGTGCCTGGAGTCCGGGACAGGGTGGCTACACCTTC. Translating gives CAWSPGQGGYTF.

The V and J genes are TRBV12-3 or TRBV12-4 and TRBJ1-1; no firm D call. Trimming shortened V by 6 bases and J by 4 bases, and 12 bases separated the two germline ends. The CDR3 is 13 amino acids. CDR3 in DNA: TGTGCCAGCAGCCCGGCCAGGTCCACTGAAGCTTTCTTT. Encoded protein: CASSPARSTEAFF.

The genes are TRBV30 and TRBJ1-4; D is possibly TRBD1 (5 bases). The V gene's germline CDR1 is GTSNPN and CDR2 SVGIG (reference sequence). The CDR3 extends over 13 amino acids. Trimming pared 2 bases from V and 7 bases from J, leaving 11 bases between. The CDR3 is CAWSFTGGEKLFF. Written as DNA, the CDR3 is TGTGCCTGGAGTTTTACAGGTGGTGAAAAACTGTTTTTT.

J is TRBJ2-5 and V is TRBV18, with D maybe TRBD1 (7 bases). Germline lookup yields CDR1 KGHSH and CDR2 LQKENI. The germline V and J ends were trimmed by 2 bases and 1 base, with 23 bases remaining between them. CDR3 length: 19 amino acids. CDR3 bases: TGTGCCAGCTCACCATGGAAAGGGGGCGCCGGGACTCCCCAAGAGACCCAGTACTTC. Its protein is CASSPWKGGAGTPQETQYF.

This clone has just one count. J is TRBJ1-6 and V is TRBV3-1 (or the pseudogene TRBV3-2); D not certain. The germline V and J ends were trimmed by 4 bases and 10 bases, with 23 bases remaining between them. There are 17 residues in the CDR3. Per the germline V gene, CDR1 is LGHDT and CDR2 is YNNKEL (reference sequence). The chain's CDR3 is CASSLYSDRGNSSPLHF. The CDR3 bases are TGTGCCAGCAGCCTATATTCTGATCGGGGAAATTCATCACCCCTCCACTTT.

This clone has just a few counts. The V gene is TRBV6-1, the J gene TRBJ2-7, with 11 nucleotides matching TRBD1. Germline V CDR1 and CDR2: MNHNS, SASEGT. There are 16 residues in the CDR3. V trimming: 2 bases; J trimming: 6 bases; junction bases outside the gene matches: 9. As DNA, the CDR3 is TGTGCCAGCAGTGAACTAACCGGGACAGGGGGGTCCGAGCAGTACTTC. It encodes CASSELTGTGGSEQYF.

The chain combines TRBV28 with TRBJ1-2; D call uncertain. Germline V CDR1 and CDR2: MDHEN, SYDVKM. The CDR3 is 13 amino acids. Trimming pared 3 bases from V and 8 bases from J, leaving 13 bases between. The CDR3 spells CASSFTSVEGYTF. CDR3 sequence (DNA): TGTGCCAGCAGTTTCACTTCAGTGGAGGGCTACACCTTC.

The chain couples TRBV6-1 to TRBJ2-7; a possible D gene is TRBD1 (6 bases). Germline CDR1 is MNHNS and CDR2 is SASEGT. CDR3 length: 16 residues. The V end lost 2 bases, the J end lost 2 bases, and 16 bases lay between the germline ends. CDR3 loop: CASSEQGWTATYEQYF. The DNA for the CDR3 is TGTGCCAGCAGTGAACAAGGATGGACAGCTACCTACGAGCAGTACTTC.

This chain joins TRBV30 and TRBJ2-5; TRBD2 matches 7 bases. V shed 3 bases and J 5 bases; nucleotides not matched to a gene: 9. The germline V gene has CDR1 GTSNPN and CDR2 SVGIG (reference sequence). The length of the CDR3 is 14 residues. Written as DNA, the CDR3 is TGTGCCTGGAGAGCCCCCGGGGGGAGGGAGACCCAGTACTTC. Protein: CAWRAPGGRETQYF. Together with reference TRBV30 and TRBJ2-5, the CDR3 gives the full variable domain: SQTIHQWPATLVQPVGSPLSLECTVEGTSNPNLYWYRQAAGRGLQLLFYSVGIGQISSEVPQNLSASRPQDRQFILSSKKLLLSDSGFYLCAWRAPGGRETQYFGPGTRLLVL.

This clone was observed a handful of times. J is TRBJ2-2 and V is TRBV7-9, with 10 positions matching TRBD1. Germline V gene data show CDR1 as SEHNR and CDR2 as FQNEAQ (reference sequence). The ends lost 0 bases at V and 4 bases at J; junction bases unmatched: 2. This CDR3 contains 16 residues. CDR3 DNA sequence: TGTGCCAGCAGCTTAGCGCGGACAGGGGGCACCGGGGAGCTGTTTTTT. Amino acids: CASSLARTGGTGELFF. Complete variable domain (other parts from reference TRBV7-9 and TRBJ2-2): DTGVSQNPRHKITKRGQNVTFRCDPISEHNRLYWYRQTLGQGPEFLTYFQNEAQLEKSRLLSDRFSAERPKGSFSTLEIQRTEQGDSAMYLCASSLARTGGTGELFFGEGSRLTVL.

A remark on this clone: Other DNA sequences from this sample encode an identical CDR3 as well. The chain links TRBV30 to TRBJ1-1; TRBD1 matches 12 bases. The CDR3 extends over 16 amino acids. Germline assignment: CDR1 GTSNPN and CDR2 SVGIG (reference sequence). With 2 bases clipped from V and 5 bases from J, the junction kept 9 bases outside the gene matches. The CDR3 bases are TGTGCCTGGAGTCCCGGGACAGGGGGCTGGAGGACTGAAGCTTTCTTT. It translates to CAWSPGTGGWRTEAFF.

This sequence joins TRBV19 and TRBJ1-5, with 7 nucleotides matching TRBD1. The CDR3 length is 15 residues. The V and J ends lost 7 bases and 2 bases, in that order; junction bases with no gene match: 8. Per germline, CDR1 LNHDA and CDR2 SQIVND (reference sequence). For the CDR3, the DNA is TGTGCCAGTACCGCGACAGGGTGGGGCAATCAGCCCCAGCATTTT. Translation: CASTATGWGNQPQHF.

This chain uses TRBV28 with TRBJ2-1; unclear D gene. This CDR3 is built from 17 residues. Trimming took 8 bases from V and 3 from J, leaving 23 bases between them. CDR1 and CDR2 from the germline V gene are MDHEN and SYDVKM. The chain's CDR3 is CASSNPPPEIHYNEQFF. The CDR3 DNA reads TGTGCCAGCTCTAATCCCCCTCCGGAGATTCACTACAATGAGCAGTTCTTC.

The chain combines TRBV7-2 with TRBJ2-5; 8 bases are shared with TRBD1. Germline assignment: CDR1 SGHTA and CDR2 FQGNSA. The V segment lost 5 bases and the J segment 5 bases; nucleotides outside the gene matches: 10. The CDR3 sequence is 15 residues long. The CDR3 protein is CASSSDRGAYETQYF. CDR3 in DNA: TGTGCCAGCAGCAGCGACAGGGGAGCGTATGAGACCCAGTACTTC.

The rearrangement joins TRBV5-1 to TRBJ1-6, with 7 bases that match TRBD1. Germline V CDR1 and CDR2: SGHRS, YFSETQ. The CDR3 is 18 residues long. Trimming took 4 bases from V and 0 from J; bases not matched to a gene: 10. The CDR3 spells CASSPWDSSSSYNSPLHF. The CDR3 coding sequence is TGCGCCAGCAGCCCCTGGGACAGTTCCTCCTCCTATAATTCACCCCTCCACTTT.

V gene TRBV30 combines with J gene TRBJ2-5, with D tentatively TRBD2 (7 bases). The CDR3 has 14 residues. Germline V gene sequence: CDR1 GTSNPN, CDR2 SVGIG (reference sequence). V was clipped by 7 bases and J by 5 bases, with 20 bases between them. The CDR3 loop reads CASTVGGADETQYF. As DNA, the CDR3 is TGTGCCTCCACCGTGGGGGGGGCGGACGAGACCCAGTACTTC.

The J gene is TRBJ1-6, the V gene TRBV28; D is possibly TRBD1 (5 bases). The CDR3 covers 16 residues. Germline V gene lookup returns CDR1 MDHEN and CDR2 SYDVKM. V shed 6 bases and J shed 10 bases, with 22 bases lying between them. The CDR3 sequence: CASSPRLGPGGSPLHF. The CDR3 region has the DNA TGTGCCAGCAGCCCTCGATTGGGCCCCGGGGGATCACCCCTCCACTTT.

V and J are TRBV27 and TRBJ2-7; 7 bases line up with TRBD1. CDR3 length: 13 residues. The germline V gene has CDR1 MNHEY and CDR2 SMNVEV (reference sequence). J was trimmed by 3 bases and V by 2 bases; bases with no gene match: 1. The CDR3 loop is CASSLGTDYEQYF. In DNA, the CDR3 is TGTGCCAGCAGTTTAGGGACAGACTACGAGCAGTACTTC.

Written as DNA, the CDR3 is TGCGCCAGCAGCCCCCGTCGTAGCGGGGACACCAAGCATCACCCCGATACGCAGTATTTT. Translated, it gives CASSPRRSGDTKHHPDTQYF. The chain joins TRBV4-1 to TRBJ2-3; 8 positions agree with TRBD2. V gave up 4 bases and J gave up 6 bases; unmatched junction bases: 24. There are 20 residues in the CDR3. CDR1 MGHRA and CDR2 YSYEKL come from the germline V gene.

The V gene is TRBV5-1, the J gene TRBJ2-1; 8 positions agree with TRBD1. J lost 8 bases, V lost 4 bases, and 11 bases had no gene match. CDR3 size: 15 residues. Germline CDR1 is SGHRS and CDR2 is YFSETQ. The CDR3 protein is CASSQGQGGKDEQFF. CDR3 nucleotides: TGCGCCAGCAGCCAAGGACAGGGAGGCAAGGATGAGCAGTTCTTC.